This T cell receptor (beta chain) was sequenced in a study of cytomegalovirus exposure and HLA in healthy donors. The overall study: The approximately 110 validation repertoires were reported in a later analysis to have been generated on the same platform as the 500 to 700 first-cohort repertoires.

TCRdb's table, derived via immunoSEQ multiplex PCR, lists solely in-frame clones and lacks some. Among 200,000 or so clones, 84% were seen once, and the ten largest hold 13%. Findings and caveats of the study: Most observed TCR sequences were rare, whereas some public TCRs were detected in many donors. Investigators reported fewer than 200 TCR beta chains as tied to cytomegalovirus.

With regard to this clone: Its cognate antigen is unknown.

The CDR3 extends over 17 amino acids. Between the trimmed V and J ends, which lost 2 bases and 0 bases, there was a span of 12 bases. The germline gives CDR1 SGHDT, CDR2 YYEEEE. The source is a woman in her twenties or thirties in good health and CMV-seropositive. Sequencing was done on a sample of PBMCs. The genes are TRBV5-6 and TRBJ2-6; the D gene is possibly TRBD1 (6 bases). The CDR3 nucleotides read TGTGCCAGCAGCTTACTGATACAGGGCTCTGGGGCCAACGTCCTGACTTTC. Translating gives CASSLLIQGSGANVLTF.